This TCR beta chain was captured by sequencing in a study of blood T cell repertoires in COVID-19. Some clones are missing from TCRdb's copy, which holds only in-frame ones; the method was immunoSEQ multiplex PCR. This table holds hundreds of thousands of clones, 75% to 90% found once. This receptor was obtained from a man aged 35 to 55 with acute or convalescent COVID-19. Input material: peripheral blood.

The CDR3 loop reads CAWGHSRNTEAFF. DNA for the CDR3: TGTGCCTGGGGACATTCAAGGAACACTGAAGCTTTCTTT. The rearrangement uses TRBV30 and TRBJ1-1, with TRBD1 as a possible D gene (5 bases). Trimming removed 5 bases at V and 1 base at J, with 11 bases between. The CDR3 runs 13 residues. The germline V gene encodes CDR1 GTSNPN and CDR2 SVGIG (reference sequence).